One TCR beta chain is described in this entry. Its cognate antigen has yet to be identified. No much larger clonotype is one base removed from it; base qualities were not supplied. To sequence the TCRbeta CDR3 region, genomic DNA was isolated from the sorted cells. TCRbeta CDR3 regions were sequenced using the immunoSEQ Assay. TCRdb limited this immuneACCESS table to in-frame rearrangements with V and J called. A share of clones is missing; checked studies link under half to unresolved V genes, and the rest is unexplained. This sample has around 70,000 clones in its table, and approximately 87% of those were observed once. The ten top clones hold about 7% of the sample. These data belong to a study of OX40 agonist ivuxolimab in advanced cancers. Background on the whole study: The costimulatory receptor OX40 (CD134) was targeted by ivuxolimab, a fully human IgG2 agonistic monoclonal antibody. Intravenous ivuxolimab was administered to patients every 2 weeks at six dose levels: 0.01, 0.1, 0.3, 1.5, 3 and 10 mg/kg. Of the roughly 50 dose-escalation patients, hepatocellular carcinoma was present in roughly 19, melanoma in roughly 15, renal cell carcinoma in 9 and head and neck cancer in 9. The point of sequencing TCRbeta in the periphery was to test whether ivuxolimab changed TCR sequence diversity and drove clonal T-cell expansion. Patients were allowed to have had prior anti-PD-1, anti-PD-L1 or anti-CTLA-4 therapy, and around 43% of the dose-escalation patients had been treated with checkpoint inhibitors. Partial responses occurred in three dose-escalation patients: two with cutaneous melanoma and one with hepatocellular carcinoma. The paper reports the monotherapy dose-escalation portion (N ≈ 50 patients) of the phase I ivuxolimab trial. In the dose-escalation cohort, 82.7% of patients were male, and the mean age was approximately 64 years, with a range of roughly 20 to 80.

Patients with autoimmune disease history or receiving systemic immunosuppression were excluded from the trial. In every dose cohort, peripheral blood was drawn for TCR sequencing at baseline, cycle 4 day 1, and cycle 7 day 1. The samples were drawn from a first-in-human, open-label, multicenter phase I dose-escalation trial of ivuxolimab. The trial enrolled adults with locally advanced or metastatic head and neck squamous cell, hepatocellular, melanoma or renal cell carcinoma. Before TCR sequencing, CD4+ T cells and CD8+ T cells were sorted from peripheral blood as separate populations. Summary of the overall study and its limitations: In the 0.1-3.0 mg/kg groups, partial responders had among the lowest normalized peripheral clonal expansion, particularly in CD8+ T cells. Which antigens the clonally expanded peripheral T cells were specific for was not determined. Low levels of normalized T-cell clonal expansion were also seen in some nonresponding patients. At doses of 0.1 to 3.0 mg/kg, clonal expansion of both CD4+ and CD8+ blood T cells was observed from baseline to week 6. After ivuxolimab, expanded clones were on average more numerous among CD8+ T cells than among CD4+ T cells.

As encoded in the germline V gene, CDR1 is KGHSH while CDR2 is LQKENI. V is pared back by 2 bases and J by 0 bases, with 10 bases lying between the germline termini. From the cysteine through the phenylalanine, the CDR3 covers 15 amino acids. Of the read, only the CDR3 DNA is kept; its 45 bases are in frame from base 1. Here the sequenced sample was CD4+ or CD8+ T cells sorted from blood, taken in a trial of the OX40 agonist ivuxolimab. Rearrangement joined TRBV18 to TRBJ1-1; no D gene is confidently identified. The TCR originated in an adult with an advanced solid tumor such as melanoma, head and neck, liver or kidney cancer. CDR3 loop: CASSPFTTLNTEAFF. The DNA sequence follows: TGTGCCAGCTCACCATTTACGACCTTGAACACTGAAGCTTTCTTT.